The sequence of this T cell receptor (beta chain) was determined in a study of shared clonotypes between healthy human individuals. Study-level information: The donor group consisted of two women and a few men, aged 18 to 49.

The CDR3 is made up of 16 amino acids. V shed 10 bases and J shed 5 bases, with 23 bases lying between them. The germline gives CDR1 MDHEN, CDR2 SYDVKM. TCRdb's copy holds only in-frame clones and misses some; the assay was immunoSEQ multiplex PCR. The sample contains approximately 640,000 clones, about 90% of which appear only once. Sequences were obtained from memory CD8+ T cells from PBMCs. Subset meaning: CD45RO+ cells pooled with CCR7-negative TemRA cells. V is TRBV28 and J is TRBJ2-2, with D possibly TRBD1 on 5 matching bases. This clonotype was obtained from a man between 18 and 35 years old in good health. Some clones in this sample may be carry-over from other donors' samples. The CDR3 region is CATKTDIFFGTGELFF. The CDR3 coding sequence is TGTGCCACCAAAACGGACATTTTTTTCGGGACCGGGGAGCTGTTTTTT.